This TCR beta chain stems from a study of Ad26.COV2.S vaccination and SARS-CoV-2 variants. Background on the study: Donor had been placed in the Ad26.COV2.S arm of the COV1001 trial.

Whole-study findings and limits: There was a possibility that the TCR breadth and depth analyses underestimated total T cell responses. Vaccine and placebo recipients had comparable breadth of non-spike TCRs. In vaccinated individuals, spike-specific CD8+ and CD4+ T cell responses reportedly displayed substantial breadth.

Concerning this clone itself: Its antigen is undetermined.

Here immunoSEQ multiplex PCR was the method, and the copy in TCRdb shows in-frame clones only, minus some. Found here are around 350,000 clones, approximately 85% of them singletons; the top ten hold about 3.3%. Documented treatment: 15 to 20 received Ad26.COV2.S at low or high dose, single or two shots; 5 received placebo; per-sample allocation not given. The samples date from day 63 after the first vaccine or placebo injection. The receptor comes from a person between 18 and 59 years old who received the Ad26.COV2.S COVID-19 vaccine or a placebo. The input for sequencing was peripheral blood, taken in a trial of Ad26.COV2.S vaccine versus placebo.

CDR3 DNA: TGTGCCAGCAGCACCAACAATGAGCAGTTCTTC. Its protein product is CASSTNNEQFF. The genes are TRBV5-4 and TRBJ2-1; D gene ambiguous. The CDR3 runs 11 residues. V lost 4 bases and J 5 bases, leaving 4 bases between the germline ends. The germline gives CDR1 SGHNT, CDR2 YYREEE (reference sequence).